These 17 T cell receptor beta chains originate from one sample sequenced in a study of immunodeficiency. Method: immunoSEQ multiplex PCR; TCRdb's copy keeps in-frame clones and lacks some. The table includes 3,900 or so clones, around nine tenths detected once. The sample taken for sequencing was CD4+ T cells from blood. The receptor source for this set is a human donor in good health.

V is TRBV5-5 and J is TRBJ2-2; D not resolved. With 4 bases removed from V and 1 base from J, the gap between germline ends came to 11 bases. CDR1 and CDR2 from the germline V gene are SGHKS and YYEKEE (reference sequence). This CDR3 region has 15 residues. CDR3 residues: CASSEQTVNTGELFF. CDR3 sequence (DNA): TGTGCCAGCAGCGAGCAGACGGTGAACACCGGGGAGCTGTTTTTT. The variable domain in full, with the rest retrieved from reference TRBV5-5 and TRBJ2-2, is DAGVTQSPTHLIKTRGQQVTLRCSPISGHKSVSWYQQVLGQGPQFIFQYYEKEERGRGNFPDRFSARQFPNYSSELNVNALLLGDSALYLCASSEQTVNTGELFFGEGSRLTVL.

V usage is TRBV19 and J usage is TRBJ1-2; D is possibly TRBD1 (6 bases). Germline V gene lookup returns CDR1 LNHDA and CDR2 SQIVND (reference sequence). Trimming took off 1 base at V and 2 bases at J, with 14 bases between the two ends. The CDR3 is made up of 16 amino acids. CDR3 sequence: CASSIVGQTANYGYTF. CDR3 DNA sequence: TGTGCCAGTAGTATAGTTGGACAGACAGCAAACTATGGCTACACCTTC.

The CDR3 spells CASSLGQQGSGNTIYF. The CDR3 region has the DNA TGTGCCAGCAGCTTGGGGCAGCAGGGCTCTGGAAACACCATATATTTT. The rearrangement links TRBV7-2 to TRBJ1-3; weak D call: TRBD1 (5 bases). The germline V and J ends were trimmed by 3 bases and 0 bases, with 12 bases remaining between them. Germline CDR1 is SGHTA and CDR2 is FQGNSA. CDR3 size: 16 residues.

This clone has only one observation. This chain uses TRBV2 with TRBJ1-2; a possible D gene is TRBD1 (6 bases). The germline V gene encodes CDR1 SNHLY and CDR2 FYNNEI. CDR3 size: 14 residues. V lost 8 bases and J 2 bases, leaving 15 bases between the germline ends. In DNA form, the CDR3 reads TGTGCCAGCCGATTCCGGGACATAAACTATGGCTACACCTTC. It encodes CASRFRDINYGYTF. Full variable domain (remainder filled in from reference TRBV2 and TRBJ1-2): EPEVTQTPSHQVTQMGQEVILRCVPISNHLYFYWYRQILGQKVEFLVSFYNNEISEKSEIFDDQFSVERPDGSNFTLKIRSTKLEDSAMYFCASRFRDINYGYTFGSGTRLTVV.

This chain links TRBV18 with TRBJ2-7, with D tentatively TRBD1 or TRBD2 (5 bases each). Per germline, CDR1 KGHSH and CDR2 LQKENI. The V and J ends lost 0 bases and 5 bases respectively, with 11 bases between them. The CDR3 is 14 amino acids. The CDR3 is CASSPPGRAHEQYF. The CDR3 DNA is TGTGCCAGCTCACCACCGGGACGAGCCCACGAGCAGTACTTC.

V usage is TRBV5-1 and J usage is TRBJ2-6; D is undetermined. The CDR3 has 15 amino acids. Trimming took off 2 bases at V and 4 bases at J, with 10 bases between the two ends. CDR1 and CDR2 (germline): SGHRS, YFSETQ. The DNA of the CDR3 is TGCGCCAGCAGCTTACGGGTCACCGGGGCCAACGTCCTGACTTTC. It codes for CASSLRVTGANVLTF.

The gene calls are TRBV2 and TRBJ2-1; 13 nucleotides line up with TRBD2. The germline V gene encodes CDR1 SNHLY and CDR2 FYNNEI. The CDR3 runs to 13 residues. V was pared by 10 bases and J by 16 bases, with 13 bases of the junction left unmatched. CDR3 in DNA: TGTGCCAACGTGGAAGGGACTAGCGGGATCCAATTCTTC. Residues: CANVEGTSGIQFF.

The chain uses TRBV10-3 and TRBJ2-7; D not certain. This CDR3 contains 13 residues. Trimming took 6 bases from V and 3 from J, leaving 12 bases between them. Germline CDR1 reads ENHRY; CDR2 reads SYGVKD. This CDR3 reads CAIRGEDFYEQYF. For the CDR3, the DNA is TGTGCCATCAGGGGCGAGGATTTCTACGAGCAGTACTTC.

The chain joins TRBV27 to TRBJ2-3; D tentatively reads TRBD1 or TRBD2 (5 bases each). Between the trimmed V and J ends, which lost 5 bases and 2 bases, there was a span of 14 bases. This CDR3 comprises 15 residues. CDR1 MNHEY and CDR2 SMNVEV come from the germline V gene (reference sequence). The CDR3 nucleotides are TGTGCCAGCAGTCGAGGGACCGTTCACACAGATACGCAGTATTTT. Its translation: CASSRGTVHTDTQYF.

The chain recombines TRBV12-3 or TRBV12-4 with TRBJ1-2; possibly TRBD1 for D (5 bases). Trimming removed 7 bases at V and 6 bases at J, with 12 bases between. There are 12 residues in the CDR3. The chain's CDR3 is CASTGARNGYTF. For the CDR3, the DNA is TGTGCCAGCACCGGGGCGAGGAATGGCTACACCTTC.

This clone was observed once. J is TRBJ1-3 and V is TRBV7-2, with 7 bases aligning to TRBD1. Germline trimming cut 5 bases from V and 3 bases from J; bases unmatched to any gene: 7. Germline loops: CDR1 SGHTA, CDR2 FQGNSA. There are 15 residues in the CDR3. The CDR3 spells CASSPRNRGGNTIYF. For the CDR3, the DNA is TGTGCCAGCAGCCCAAGAAACAGGGGTGGAAACACCATATATTTT.

The chain combines TRBV6-5 with TRBJ2-7; the D gene could be TRBD1 or TRBD2 (6 bases each). CDR1 MNHEY and CDR2 SVGAGI come from the germline V gene. Between the trimmed V and J ends, which lost 2 bases and 7 bases, there was a span of 9 bases. The CDR3 length is 12 residues. The CDR3 nucleotides read TGTGCCAGCAGTTACCTAGGGGGGGAGCAGTACTTC. Its protein is CASSYLGGEQYF.

The chain carries TRBV3-1 (or the pseudogene TRBV3-2) and TRBJ1-1; D not resolved. V lost 0 bases and J lost 8, with 16 bases in between. The CDR3 extends over 15 amino acids. Germline CDR1 reads LGHDT; CDR2 reads YNNKEL (reference sequence). The CDR3, as DNA: TGTGCCAGCAGCCAAGATCCGGGTCTCGCGCCCGAAGCTTTCTTT. Encoded protein: CASSQDPGLAPEAFF.

The genes are TRBV18 and TRBJ2-7; 8 nucleotides line up with TRBD2. J lost 0 bases, V lost 3 bases, and 7 bases had no gene match. The length of the CDR3 is 16 residues. In germline, CDR1 is KGHSH, CDR2 LQKENI. In nucleotides, the CDR3 is TGTGCCAGCTCACCGTCCTTAGCGGGAACCTCCTACGAGCAGTACTTC. Its translation: CASSPSLAGTSYEQYF.

This chain uses TRBV2 with TRBJ1-1; TRBD1 matches at 8 bases. This CDR3 is built from 15 residues. From germline, CDR1 is SNHLY and CDR2 FYNNEI. After removal of 3 bases from V and 1 base from J, the junction contained 4 bases not matched to a gene. CDR3 sequence reads: CASSDDRGTNTEAFF. DNA for the CDR3: TGTGCCAGCAGTGACGACAGGGGAACGAACACTGAAGCTTTCTTT. The full variable domain, with the rest looked up from reference TRBV2 and TRBJ1-1, is EPEVTQTPSHQVTQMGQEVILRCVPISNHLYFYWYRQILGQKVEFLVSFYNNEISEKSEIFDDQFSVERPDGSNFTLKIRSTKLEDSAMYFCASSDDRGTNTEAFFGQGTRLTVV.

J is TRBJ2-3 and V is TRBV4-2; D may match TRBD1 or TRBD2 (5 bases each). Trimming pared 0 bases from V and 10 bases from J, leaving 23 bases between. The germline gives CDR1 LGHNA, CDR2 YNFKEQ. The CDR3 runs 17 residues. CDR3 residues: CASSQDPGTPRSLSQYF. The CDR3 region has the DNA TGTGCCAGCAGCCAAGATCCCGGGACCCCTCGATCCTTATCGCAGTATTTT.

With regard to this clone: Other DNA sequences in the same sample also yield this CDR3. J is TRBJ1-2 and V is TRBV6-1; 9 bases are shared with TRBD1. Germline loops: CDR1 MNHNS, CDR2 SASEGT. The CDR3 length is 15 residues. The junction had 8 bases not matched to a gene; V was cut back by 1 base and J by 8 bases. DNA for the CDR3: TGTGCCAGCAGTGAAGGTGGGACAGGGAAGGTGGGCTACACCTTC. Translation: CASSEGGTGKVGYTF.